A single sample gave rise to the 2 T cell receptor beta chains below, sequenced in a study of blood T cell repertoires in COVID-19. TCRdb's copy holds only in-frame clones and misses some; the assay was immunoSEQ multiplex PCR. The sample has 100,000 to 120,000 clones; roughly 76% are singletons. Sequenced material: peripheral blood. The source is a woman in her seventies with acute or convalescent COVID-19.

This clone was picked up one time. J is TRBJ2-3 and V is TRBV28; the match to TRBD2 covers 9 bases. V was pared by 5 bases and J by 2 bases, with 8 bases of the junction left unmatched. The CDR3 has 16 residues. CDR1 is MDHEN, CDR2 SYDVKM, per germline. In DNA form, the CDR3 reads TGTGCCAGCAGTCCTCAGACTAGCGGAACCACAGATACGCAGTATTTT. This gives the protein CASSPQTSGTTDTQYF.

This chain joins TRBV7-6 and TRBJ2-3, with a weak D call TRBD2 (5 bases). CDR1 is SGHVS and CDR2 is FNYEAQ in the germline V gene. This CDR3 region has 14 residues. V was clipped by 8 bases and J by 2 bases, with 14 bases between them. The CDR3 bases are TGTGCCAGCGGAGGAGAGCTAGTCACAGATACGCAGTATTTT. This translates into CASGGELVTDTQYF.